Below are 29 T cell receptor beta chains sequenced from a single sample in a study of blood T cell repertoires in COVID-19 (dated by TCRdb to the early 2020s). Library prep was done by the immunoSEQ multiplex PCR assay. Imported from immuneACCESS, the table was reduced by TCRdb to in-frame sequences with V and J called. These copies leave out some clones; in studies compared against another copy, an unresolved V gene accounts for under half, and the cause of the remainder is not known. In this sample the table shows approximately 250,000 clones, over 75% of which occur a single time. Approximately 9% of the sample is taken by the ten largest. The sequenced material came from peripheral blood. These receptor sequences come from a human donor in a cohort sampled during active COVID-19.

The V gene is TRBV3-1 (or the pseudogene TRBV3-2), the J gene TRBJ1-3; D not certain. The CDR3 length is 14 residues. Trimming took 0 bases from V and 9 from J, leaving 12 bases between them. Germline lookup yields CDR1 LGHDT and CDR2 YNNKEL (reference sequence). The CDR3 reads CASSQEGRTATIYF. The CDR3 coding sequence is TGTGCCAGCAGCCAAGAAGGGAGGACGGCCACCATATATTTT.

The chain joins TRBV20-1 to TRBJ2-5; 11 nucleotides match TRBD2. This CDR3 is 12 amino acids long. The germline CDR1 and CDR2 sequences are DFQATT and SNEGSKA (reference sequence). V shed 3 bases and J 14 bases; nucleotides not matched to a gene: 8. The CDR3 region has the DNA TGCAGTGCTAGTGGTCTAGCGGGAGGCCGTTACTTC. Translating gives CSASGLAGGRYF.

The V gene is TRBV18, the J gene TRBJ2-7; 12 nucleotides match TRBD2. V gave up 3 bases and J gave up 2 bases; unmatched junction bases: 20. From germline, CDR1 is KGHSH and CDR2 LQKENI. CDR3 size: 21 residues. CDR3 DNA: TGTGCCAGCTCACCCCAAACTCTACTAGCGGGAGGTCGAATTAGGACCTACGAGCAGTACTTC. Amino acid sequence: CASSPQTLLAGGRIRTYEQYF.

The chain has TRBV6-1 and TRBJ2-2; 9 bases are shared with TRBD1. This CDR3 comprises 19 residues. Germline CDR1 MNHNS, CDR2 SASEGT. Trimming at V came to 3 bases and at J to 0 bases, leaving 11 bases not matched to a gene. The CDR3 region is CASSEPGQGLFANTGELFF. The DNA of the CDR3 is TGTGCCAGCAGTGAGCCGGGACAGGGACTTTTTGCGAACACCGGGGAGCTGTTTTTT.

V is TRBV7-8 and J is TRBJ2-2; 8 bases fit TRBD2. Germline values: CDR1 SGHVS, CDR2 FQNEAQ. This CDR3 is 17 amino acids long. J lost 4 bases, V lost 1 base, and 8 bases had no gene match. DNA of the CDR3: TGTGCCAGCAGCTTAGATCCGGCGGGGGGATTCACCGGGGAGCTGTTTTTT. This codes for CASSLDPAGGFTGELFF.

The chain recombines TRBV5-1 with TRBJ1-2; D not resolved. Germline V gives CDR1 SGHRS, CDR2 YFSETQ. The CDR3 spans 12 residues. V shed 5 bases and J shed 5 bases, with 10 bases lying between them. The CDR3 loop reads CASSPPGYGYTF. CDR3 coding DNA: TGCGCCAGCAGTCCCCCGGGATATGGCTACACCTTC.

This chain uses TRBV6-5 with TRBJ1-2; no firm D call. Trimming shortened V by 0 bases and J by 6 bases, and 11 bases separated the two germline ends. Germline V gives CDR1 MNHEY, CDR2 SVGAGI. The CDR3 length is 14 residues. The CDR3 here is CASSYSSGMDGYTF. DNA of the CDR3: TGTGCCAGCAGTTACTCCTCGGGAATGGATGGCTACACCTTC.

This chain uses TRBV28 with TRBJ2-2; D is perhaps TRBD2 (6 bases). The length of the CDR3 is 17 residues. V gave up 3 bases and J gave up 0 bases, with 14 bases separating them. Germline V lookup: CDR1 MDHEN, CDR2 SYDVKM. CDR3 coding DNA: TGTGCCAGCAGTTTCTGGGCAGGGACTTCGAACACCGGGGAGCTGTTTTTT. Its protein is CASSFWAGTSNTGELFF. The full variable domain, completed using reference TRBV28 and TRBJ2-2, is DVKVTQSSRYLVKRTGEKVFLECVQDMDHENMFWYRQDPGLGLRLIYFSYDVKMKEKGDIPEGYSVSREKKERFSLILESASTNQTSMYLCASSFWAGTSNTGELFFGEGSRLTVL.

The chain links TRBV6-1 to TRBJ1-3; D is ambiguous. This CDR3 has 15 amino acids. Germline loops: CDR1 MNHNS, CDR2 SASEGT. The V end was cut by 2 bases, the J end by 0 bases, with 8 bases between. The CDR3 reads CASSEHLSSGNTIYF. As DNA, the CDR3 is TGTGCCAGCAGTGAACACCTAAGCTCTGGAAACACCATATATTTT.

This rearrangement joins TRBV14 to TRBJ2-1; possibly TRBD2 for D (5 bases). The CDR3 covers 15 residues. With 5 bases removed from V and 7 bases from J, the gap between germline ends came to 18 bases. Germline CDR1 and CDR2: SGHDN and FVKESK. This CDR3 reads CASSWRWADYNEQFF. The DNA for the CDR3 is TGTGCCAGCAGCTGGCGGTGGGCAGACTATAATGAGCAGTTCTTC.

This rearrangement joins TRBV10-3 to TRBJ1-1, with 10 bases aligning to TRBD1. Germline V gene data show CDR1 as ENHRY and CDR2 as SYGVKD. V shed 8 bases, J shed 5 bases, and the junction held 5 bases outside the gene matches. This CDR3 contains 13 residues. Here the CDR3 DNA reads TGTGCCATCGGACAGGGGGTACGGACTGAAGCTTTCTTT. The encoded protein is CAIGQGVRTEAFF.

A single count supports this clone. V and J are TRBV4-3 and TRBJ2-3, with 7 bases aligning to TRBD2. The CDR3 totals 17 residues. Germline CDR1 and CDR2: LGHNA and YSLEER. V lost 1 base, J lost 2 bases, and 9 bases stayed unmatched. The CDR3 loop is CASSQAQSGDLTDTQYF. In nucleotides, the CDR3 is TGCGCCAGCAGCCAAGCTCAAAGCGGGGACCTCACAGATACGCAGTATTTT.

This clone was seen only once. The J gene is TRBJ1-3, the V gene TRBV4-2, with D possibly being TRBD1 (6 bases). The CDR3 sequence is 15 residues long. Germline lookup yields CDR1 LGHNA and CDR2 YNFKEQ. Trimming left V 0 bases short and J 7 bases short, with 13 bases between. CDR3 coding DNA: TGTGCCAGCAGCCAAGAACAGGGCAGGTTGAACACCATATATTTT. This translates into CASSQEQGRLNTIYF.

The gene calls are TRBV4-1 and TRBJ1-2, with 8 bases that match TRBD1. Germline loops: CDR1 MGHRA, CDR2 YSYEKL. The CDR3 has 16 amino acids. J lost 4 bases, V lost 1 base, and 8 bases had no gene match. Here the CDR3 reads CASSQVAGGAVYGYTF. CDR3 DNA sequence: TGCGCCAGCAGCCAAGTGGCAGGGGGCGCGGTCTATGGCTACACCTTC.

The CDR3 here is CASSVDSSGTGELFF. The CDR3 DNA follows: TGTGCCAGCAGCGTAGATTCTAGCGGGACCGGGGAGCTGTTTTTT. The chain recombines TRBV9 with TRBJ2-2; 8 positions agree with TRBD2. CDR3 length equals 15 residues. With 0 bases clipped from V and 5 bases from J, the junction kept 3 bases outside the gene matches. CDR1 is SGDLS and CDR2 is YYNGEE in the germline V gene.

The CDR3, as DNA: TGTGCCAGCAGCGTAGAGAGACTAGCGGGGGTCACAGATACGCAGTATTTT. Its protein product is CASSVERLAGVTDTQYF. The chain is built from TRBV9 and TRBJ2-3; 12 nucleotides line up with TRBD2. Per the germline V gene, CDR1 is SGDLS and CDR2 is YYNGEE. CDR3 length: 17 amino acids. V trimming: 0 bases; J trimming: 2 bases; junction bases outside the gene matches: 4.

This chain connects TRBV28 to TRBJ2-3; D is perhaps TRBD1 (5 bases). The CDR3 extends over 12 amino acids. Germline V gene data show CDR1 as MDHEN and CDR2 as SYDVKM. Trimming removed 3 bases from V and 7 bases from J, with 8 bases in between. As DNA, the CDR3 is TGTGCCAGCAGTTTTGGGGCGAATACGCAGTATTTT. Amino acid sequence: CASSFGANTQYF.

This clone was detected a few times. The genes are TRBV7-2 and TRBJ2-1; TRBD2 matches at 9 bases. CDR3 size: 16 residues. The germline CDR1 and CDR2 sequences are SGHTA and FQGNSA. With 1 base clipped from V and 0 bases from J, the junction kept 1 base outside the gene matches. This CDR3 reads CASSLVSGSSYNEQFF. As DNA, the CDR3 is TGTGCCAGCAGCTTAGTTAGCGGGAGCTCCTACAATGAGCAGTTCTTC.

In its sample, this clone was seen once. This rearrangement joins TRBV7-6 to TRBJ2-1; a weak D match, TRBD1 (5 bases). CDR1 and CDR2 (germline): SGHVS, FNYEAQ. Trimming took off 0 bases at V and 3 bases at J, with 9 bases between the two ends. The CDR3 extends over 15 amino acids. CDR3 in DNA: TGTGCCAGCAGCTTAGCGCCGACAGTCTACAATGAGCAGTTCTTC. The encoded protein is CASSLAPTVYNEQFF. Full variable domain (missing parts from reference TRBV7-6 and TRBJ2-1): GAGVSQSPRYKVTKRGQDVALRCDPISGHVSLYWYRQALGQGPEFLTYFNYEAQQDKSGLPNDRFSAERPEGSISTLTIQRTEQRDSAMYRCASSLAPTVYNEQFFGPGTRLTVL.

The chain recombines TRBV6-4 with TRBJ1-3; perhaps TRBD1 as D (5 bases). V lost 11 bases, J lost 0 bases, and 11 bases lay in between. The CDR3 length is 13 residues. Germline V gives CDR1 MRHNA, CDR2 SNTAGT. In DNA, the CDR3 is TGTGCCCTCCCGGGGGACTCTGGAAACACCATATATTTT. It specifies CALPGDSGNTIYF.

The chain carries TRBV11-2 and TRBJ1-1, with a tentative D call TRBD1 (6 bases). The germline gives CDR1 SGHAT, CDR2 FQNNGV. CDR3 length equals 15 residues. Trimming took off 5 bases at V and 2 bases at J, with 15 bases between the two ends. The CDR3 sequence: CASSTANRENTEAFF. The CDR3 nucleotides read TGTGCCAGCAGCACCGCCAACAGGGAAAACACTGAAGCTTTCTTT.

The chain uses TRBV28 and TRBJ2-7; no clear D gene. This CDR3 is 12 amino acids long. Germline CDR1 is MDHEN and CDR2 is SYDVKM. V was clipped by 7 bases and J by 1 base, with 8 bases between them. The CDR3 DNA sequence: TGTGCCAGCATCGGTAATTCCTACGAGCAGTACTTC. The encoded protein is CASIGNSYEQYF.

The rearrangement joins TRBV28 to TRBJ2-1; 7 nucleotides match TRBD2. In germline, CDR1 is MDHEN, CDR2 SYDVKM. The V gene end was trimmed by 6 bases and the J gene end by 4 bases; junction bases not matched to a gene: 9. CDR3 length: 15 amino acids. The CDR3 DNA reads TGTGCCAGCAGCCGCCGGGGGGTGGCTTACAATGAGCAGTTCTTC. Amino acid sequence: CASSRRGVAYNEQFF.

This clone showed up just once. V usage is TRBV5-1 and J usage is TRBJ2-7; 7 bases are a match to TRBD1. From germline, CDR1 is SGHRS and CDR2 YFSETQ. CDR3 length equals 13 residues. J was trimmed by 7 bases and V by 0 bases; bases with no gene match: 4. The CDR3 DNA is TGCGCCAGCAGCTTGGGGTCAGGGGGAGAGCAGTACTTC. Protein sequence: CASSLGSGGEQYF.

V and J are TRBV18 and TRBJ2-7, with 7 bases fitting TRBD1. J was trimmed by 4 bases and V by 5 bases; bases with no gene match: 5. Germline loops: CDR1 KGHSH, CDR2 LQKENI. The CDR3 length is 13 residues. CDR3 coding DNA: TGTGCCAGCTCAAAAGGACAGGCGTACGAGCAGTACTTC. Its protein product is CASSKGQAYEQYF.

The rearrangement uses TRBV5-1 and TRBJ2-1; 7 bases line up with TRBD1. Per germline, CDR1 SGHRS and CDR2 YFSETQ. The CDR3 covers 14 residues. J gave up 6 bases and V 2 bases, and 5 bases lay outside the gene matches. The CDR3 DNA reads TGCGCCAGCAGCTTTGCAAACAGGGGCAATGAGCAGTTCTTC. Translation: CASSFANRGNEQFF. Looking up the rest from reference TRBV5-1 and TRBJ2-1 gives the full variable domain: KAGVTQTPRYLIKTRGQQVTLSCSPISGHRSVSWYQQTPGQGLQFLFEYFSETQRNKGNFPGRFSGRQFSNSRSEMNVSTLELGDSALYLCASSFANRGNEQFFGPGTRLTVL.

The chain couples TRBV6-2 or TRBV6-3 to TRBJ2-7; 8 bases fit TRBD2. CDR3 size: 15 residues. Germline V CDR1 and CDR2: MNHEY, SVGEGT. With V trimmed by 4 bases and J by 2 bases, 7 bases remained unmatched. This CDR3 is CASSSRAGATYEQYF. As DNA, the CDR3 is TGTGCCAGCAGTTCAAGAGCGGGGGCCACCTACGAGCAGTACTTC.

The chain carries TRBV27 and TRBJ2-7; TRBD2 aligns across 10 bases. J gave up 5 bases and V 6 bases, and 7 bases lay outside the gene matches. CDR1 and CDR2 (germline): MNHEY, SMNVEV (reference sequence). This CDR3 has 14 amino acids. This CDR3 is CASRDSSGSDEQYF. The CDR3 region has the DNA TGTGCCAGCAGAGATTCTAGCGGGAGCGACGAGCAGTACTTC.

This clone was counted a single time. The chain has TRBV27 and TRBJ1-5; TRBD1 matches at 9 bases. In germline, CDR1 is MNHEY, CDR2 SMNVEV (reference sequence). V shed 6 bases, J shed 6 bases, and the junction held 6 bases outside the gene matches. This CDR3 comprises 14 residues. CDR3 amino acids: CASRITGGSQPQHF. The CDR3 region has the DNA TGTGCCAGCAGAATTACAGGGGGCAGTCAGCCCCAGCATTTT.